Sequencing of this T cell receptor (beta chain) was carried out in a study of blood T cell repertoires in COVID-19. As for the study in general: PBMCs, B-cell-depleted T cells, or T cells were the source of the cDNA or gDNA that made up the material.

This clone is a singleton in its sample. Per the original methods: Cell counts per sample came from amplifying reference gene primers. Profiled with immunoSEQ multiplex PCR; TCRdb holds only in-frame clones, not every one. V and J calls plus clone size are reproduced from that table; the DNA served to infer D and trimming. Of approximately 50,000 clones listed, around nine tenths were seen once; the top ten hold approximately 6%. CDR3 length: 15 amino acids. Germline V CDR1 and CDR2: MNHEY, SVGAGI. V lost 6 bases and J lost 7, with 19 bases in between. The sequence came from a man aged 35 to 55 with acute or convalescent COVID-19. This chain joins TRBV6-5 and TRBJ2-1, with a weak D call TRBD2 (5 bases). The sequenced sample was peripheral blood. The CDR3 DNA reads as TGTGCCAGCAGACAACTAGTGCCCTTACAGAATGAGCAGTTCTTC. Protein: CASRQLVPLQNEQFF.